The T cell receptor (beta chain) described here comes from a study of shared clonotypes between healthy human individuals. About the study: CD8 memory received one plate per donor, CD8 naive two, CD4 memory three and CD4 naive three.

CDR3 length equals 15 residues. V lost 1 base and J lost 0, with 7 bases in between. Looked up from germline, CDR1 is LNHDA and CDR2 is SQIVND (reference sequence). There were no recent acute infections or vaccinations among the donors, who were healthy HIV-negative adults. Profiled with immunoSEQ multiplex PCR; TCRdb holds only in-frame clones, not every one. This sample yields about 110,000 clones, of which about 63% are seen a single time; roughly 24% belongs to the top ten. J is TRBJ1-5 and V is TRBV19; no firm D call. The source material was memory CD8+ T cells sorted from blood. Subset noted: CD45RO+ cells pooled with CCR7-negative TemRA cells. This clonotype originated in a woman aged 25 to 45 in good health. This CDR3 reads CASSIGSASNQPQHF. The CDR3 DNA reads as TGTGCCAGTAGTATAGGGTCTGCTAGCAATCAGCCCCAGCATTTT.